This T cell receptor (beta chain) was sequenced during a study of PD-L1 blockade in urothelial cancer. Using immunoSEQ multiplex PCR, the repertoire was profiled, and TCRdb retains in-frame clones only, with some absent. The sample lists approximately 70,000 clones; about 89% were seen once. V lost 6 bases, J lost 6 bases, and 11 bases lay in between. This CDR3 is built from 11 residues. Germline V gene sequence: CDR1 DFQATT, CDR2 SNEGSKA (reference sequence). This clone occurred once. Its target is unknown. Study-wide points: In blood sampled pretreatment, TCR clonality below the median predicted better survival.

This receptor was identified in a man aged 55 to 70 with urothelial cancer. The chain is built from TRBV20-1 and TRBJ1-1, with TRBD1 as a possible D gene (6 bases). The sequencing used PBMCs, collected around atezolizumab (anti-PD-L1) treatment. This chain's CDR3 is CSALSGAEAFF. CDR3 nucleotides: TGCAGTGCCCTTTCAGGGGCTGAAGCTTTCTTT.